This is a list of T cell receptor beta chains from one sample in a study of blood T cell repertoires in COVID-19. Sequencing was performed with immunoSEQ multiplex PCR; in TCRdb, only in-frame clones are kept and a portion is missing. The data contain fewer than 400,000 clones, approximately 86% of them singletons. Specimen: PBMCs or T cells enriched from blood (not recorded which). The receptors were gathered from a young woman who had recovered from COVID-19. Both conserved end residues are part of each CDR3. Each record gives: J gene, CDR3 length, clone size, D gene, V gene, CDR3 protein, CDR3 DNA. D genes are given only for firm matches. Clone size is shown for a subset of rows, as once, few, many or a class of expanded clone.

j_gene: TRBJ2-5
len: 14
abundance: NA
d_gene: NA
v_gene: TRBV3-1/TRBV3-2
CDR3aa: CASSQGPSEETQYF
CDR3nt: TGTGCCAGCAGCCAAGGGCCTAGCGAAGAGACCCAGTACTTC

j_gene: TRBJ1-1
len: 15
abundance: NA
d_gene: NA
v_gene: TRBV28
CDR3aa: CASSLGGRVNTEAFF
CDR3nt: TGTGCCAGCAGTTTAGGAGGTAGGGTGAACACTGAAGCTTTCTTT

j_gene: TRBJ2-1
len: 13
abundance: NA
d_gene: NA
v_gene: TRBV28
CDR3aa: CASGLRGLNEQFF
CDR3nt: TGTGCCAGCGGACTGAGAGGGCTGAATGAGCAGTTCTTC

j_gene: TRBJ1-6
len: 14
abundance: NA
d_gene: NA
v_gene: TRBV27
CDR3aa: CASTGTPRRSPLHF
CDR3nt: TGTGCCAGCACTGGGACACCCCGTAGGTCACCCCTCCACTTT

j_gene: TRBJ2-1
len: 13
abundance: NA
d_gene: NA
v_gene: TRBV19
CDR3aa: CASSRGQYNEQFF
CDR3nt: TGTGCCAGTAGTAGGGGACAATACAATGAGCAGTTCTTC

j_gene: TRBJ2-7
len: 13
abundance: NA
d_gene: TRBD2
v_gene: TRBV19
CDR3aa: CASSVGLAYEQYF
CDR3nt: TGTGCCAGTAGTGTAGGACTAGCCTACGAGCAGTACTTC

j_gene: TRBJ1-5
len: 15
abundance: once
d_gene: NA
v_gene: TRBV6-1
CDR3aa: CASSDEVASNQPQHF
CDR3nt: TGTGCCAGCAGTGATGAGGTGGCAAGCAATCAGCCCCAGCATTTT

j_gene: TRBJ2-7
len: 15
abundance: once
d_gene: NA
v_gene: TRBV3-1/TRBV3-2
CDR3aa: CASSSAVGGYYEQYF
CDR3nt: TGTGCCAGCAGCTCGGCAGTGGGGGGATACTACGAGCAGTACTTC

j_gene: TRBJ1-5
len: 14
abundance: NA
d_gene: NA
v_gene: TRBV28
CDR3aa: CASRRDGSNQPQHF
CDR3nt: TGTGCCAGCAGGCGGGACGGAAGTAATCAGCCCCAGCATTTT

j_gene: TRBJ2-7
len: 14
abundance: NA
d_gene: NA
v_gene: TRBV7-9
CDR3aa: CASSLGQGMYEQYF
CDR3nt: TGTGCCAGCAGCTTAGGGCAGGGGATGTACGAGCAGTACTTC

j_gene: TRBJ1-1
len: 15
abundance: NA
d_gene: NA
v_gene: TRBV7-3
CDR3aa: CASSLTIEQNTEAFF
CDR3nt: TGTGCCAGCAGCTTAACAATTGAACAGAACACTGAAGCTTTCTTT

j_gene: TRBJ2-5
len: 13
abundance: NA
d_gene: NA
v_gene: TRBV11-1
CDR3aa: CASSFGTRETQYF
CDR3nt: TGTGCCAGCAGCTTCGGGACTCGAGAGACCCAGTACTTC

j_gene: TRBJ2-7
len: 16
abundance: NA
d_gene: TRBD1
v_gene: TRBV6-2/TRBV6-3
CDR3aa: CASSSLGQGSPYEQYF
CDR3nt: TGTGCCAGCAGCTCCTTGGGACAGGGATCCCCCTACGAGCAGTACTTC

j_gene: TRBJ2-7
len: 13
abundance: once
d_gene: NA
v_gene: TRBV5-6
CDR3aa: CASSLKPRYEQYF
CDR3nt: TGTGCCAGCAGCTTGAAGCCGCGATACGAGCAGTACTTC

j_gene: TRBJ2-2
len: 14
abundance: NA
d_gene: TRBD1
v_gene: TRBV29-1
CDR3aa: CSALTGVVTGELFF
CDR3nt: TGCAGCGCCCTGACAGGGGTTGTGACCGGGGAGCTGTTTTTT

j_gene: TRBJ2-7
len: 11
abundance: NA
d_gene: TRBD1
v_gene: TRBV20-1
CDR3aa: CSARTGGEQYF
CDR3nt: TGCAGTGCCAGGACAGGGGGCGAGCAGTACTTC

j_gene: TRBJ1-3
len: 15
abundance: NA
d_gene: NA
v_gene: TRBV4-2
CDR3aa: CASSQVVGAGNTIYF
CDR3nt: TGTGCCAGCAGCCAAGTTGTAGGGGCTGGAAACACCATATATTTT

j_gene: TRBJ2-2
len: 16
abundance: NA
d_gene: TRBD2
v_gene: TRBV7-3
CDR3aa: CASSVLAGVSVGELFF
CDR3nt: TGTGCCAGCAGCGTACTAGCGGGAGTGTCGGTCGGGGAGCTGTTTTTT

j_gene: TRBJ1-5
len: 14
abundance: NA
d_gene: TRBD1
v_gene: TRBV2
CDR3aa: CASSKQGAGQPQHF
CDR3nt: TGTGCCAGCAGTAAACAGGGGGCAGGTCAGCCCCAGCATTTT

j_gene: TRBJ1-6
len: 12
abundance: NA
d_gene: NA
v_gene: TRBV7-2
CDR3aa: CASSFLNSPLHF
CDR3nt: TGTGCCAGCAGCTTCCTCAATTCACCCCTCCACTTT

j_gene: TRBJ2-3
len: 14
abundance: NA
d_gene: NA
v_gene: TRBV9
CDR3aa: CASSYSLGTDTQYF
CDR3nt: TGTGCCAGCAGCTACAGCCTGGGCACAGATACGCAGTATTTT

j_gene: TRBJ2-7
len: 15
abundance: NA
d_gene: TRBD1
v_gene: TRBV28
CDR3aa: CASSLPPGQGNEQYF
CDR3nt: TGTGCCAGCAGTTTACCTCCGGGACAGGGGAACGAGCAGTACTTC

j_gene: TRBJ1-5
len: 15
abundance: NA
d_gene: TRBD1
v_gene: TRBV7-2
CDR3aa: CASSFETGGHQPQHF
CDR3nt: TGTGCCAGCAGCTTCGAGACAGGGGGTCATCAGCCCCAGCATTTT

j_gene: TRBJ2-3
len: 15
abundance: NA
d_gene: TRBD2
v_gene: TRBV14
CDR3aa: CASSLRLAGSNTQYF
CDR3nt: TGTGCCAGCAGCTTGCGCCTAGCGGGATCAAATACGCAGTATTTT

j_gene: TRBJ1-1
len: 17
abundance: NA
d_gene: NA
v_gene: TRBV3-1/TRBV3-2
CDR3aa: CASSHTRDKGVFTEAFF
CDR3nt: TGTGCCAGCAGCCACACTCGAGATAAGGGGGTCTTCACTGAAGCTTTCTTT

j_gene: TRBJ2-7
len: 12
abundance: NA
d_gene: NA
v_gene: TRBV11-2
CDR3aa: CASSLTLAGFHF
CDR3nt: TGTGCCAGCAGCTTAACTCTGGCAGGGTTCCACTTC